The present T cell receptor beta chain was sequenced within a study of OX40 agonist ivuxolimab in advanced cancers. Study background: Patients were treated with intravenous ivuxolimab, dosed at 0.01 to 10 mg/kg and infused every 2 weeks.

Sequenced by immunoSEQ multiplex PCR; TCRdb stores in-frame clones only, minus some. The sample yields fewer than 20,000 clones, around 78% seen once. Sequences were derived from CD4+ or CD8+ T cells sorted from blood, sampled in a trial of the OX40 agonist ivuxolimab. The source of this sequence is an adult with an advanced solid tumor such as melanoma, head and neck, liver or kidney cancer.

The CDR3 sequence is CASSLTGTSRYNEQFF. Here the CDR3 DNA reads TGTGCCAGCAGCTTGACCGGGACTTCCCGTTACAATGAGCAGTTCTTC. V and J are TRBV7-2 and TRBJ2-1; D is perhaps TRBD2 (6 bases). There are 16 residues in the CDR3. The V gene's germline CDR1 is SGHTA and CDR2 FQGNSA. The V end was cut by 3 bases, the J end by 4 bases, with 16 bases between.